The T cell receptor (beta chain) under discussion was sequenced for a study of blood T cell repertoires in COVID-19. Looking at the study overall: Sites across the United States, Italy and Spain contributed samples from acute and convalescent COVID-19. T cells, B-cell-depleted T cells, or PBMCs provided the cDNA or gDNA that served as material.

Original data processing: From reference gene primer amplification, estimates of nucleated cell counts were derived. Only in-frame clones appear in the TCRdb table, and some are missing; sequencing was by immunoSEQ multiplex PCR. Clone size and V and J calls were adopted from that table, with D and trimming inferred from the DNA. The table lists about 320,000 clones, about 87% of them singletons, with 8% to 9% in the top ten. This CDR3 is built from 14 residues. V gave up 4 bases and J gave up 1 base, with 10 bases separating them. From germline, CDR1 is LNHDA and CDR2 SQIVND (reference sequence). Two consecutive negative NP/OP PCR tests, clearance, or resolved symptoms defined Cohort 3 recovery.

The chain has TRBV19 and TRBJ1-2, with a weak D call TRBD1 (6 bases). Sequenced: PBMCs or T cells enriched from blood (not recorded which). The receptor was derived from a woman between 18 and 29 years old who had recovered from COVID-19. This CDR3 reads CASSTPGHNYGYTF. CDR3 nucleotide sequence: TGTGCCAGTAGTACCCCGGGACATAACTATGGCTACACCTTC. Filled out from reference TRBV19 and TRBJ1-2, the complete variable domain reads DGGITQSPKYLFRKEGQNVTLSCEQNLNHDAMYWYRQDPGQGLRLIYYSQIVNDFQKGDIAEGYSVSREKKESFPLTVTSAQKNPTAFYLCASSTPGHNYGYTFGSGTRLTVV.